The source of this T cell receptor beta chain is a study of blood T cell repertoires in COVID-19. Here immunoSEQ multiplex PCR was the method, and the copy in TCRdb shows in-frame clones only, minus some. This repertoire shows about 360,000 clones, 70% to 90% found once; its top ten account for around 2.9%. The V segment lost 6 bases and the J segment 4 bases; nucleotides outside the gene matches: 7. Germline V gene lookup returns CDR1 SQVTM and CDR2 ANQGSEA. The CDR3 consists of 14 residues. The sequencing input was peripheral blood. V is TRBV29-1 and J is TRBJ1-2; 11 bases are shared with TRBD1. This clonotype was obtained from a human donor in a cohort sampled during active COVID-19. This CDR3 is CSVHRGTGGYGYTF. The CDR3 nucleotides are TGCAGCGTCCACAGGGGGACAGGGGGCTATGGCTACACCTTC.